Below, 22 T cell receptor beta chains from the same sample are listed, as sequenced in a study of STAT3 mutations in large granular lymphocyte leukemia. Overall study findings and caveats: Every T-LGLL patient had at least one immunodominant TCRbeta clonotype.

Repertoires were generated with immunoSEQ multiplex PCR, while TCRdb's copy carries only in-frame clones and drops some. The sample yields around 10,000 clones, 88% seen once. Their antigens are not known. What was sequenced was peripheral blood mononuclear cells. These receptors all stem from a man aged 55 to 70 with T-cell large granular lymphocyte leukemia. Some clones in this sample may be carry-over from other donors' samples.

The chain recombines TRBV18 with TRBJ1-3, with D possibly being TRBD1 (6 bases). The length of the CDR3 is 17 residues. CDR1 and CDR2 from the germline V gene are KGHSH and LQKENI. The V end was cut by 3 bases, the J end by 0 bases, with 15 bases between. The DNA of the CDR3 is TGTGCCAGCTCACCTCTCCCGGGGGCCTACTCTGGAAACACCATATATTTT. This encodes CASSPLPGAYSGNTIYF.

The chain employs TRBV7-6 and TRBJ1-3; possibly TRBD1 for D (6 bases). The CDR3 loop spans 16 amino acids. The germline V gene encodes CDR1 SGHVS and CDR2 FNYEAQ. The ends were cut back, 2 bases at V and 0 bases at J, with 11 bases in the middle. The CDR3 loop reads CASSLYGQSSGNTIYF. The CDR3 DNA reads TGTGCCAGCAGCTTATACGGACAGTCCTCTGGAAACACCATATATTTT. The full variable domain, rest sourced from reference TRBV7-6 and TRBJ1-3, is GAGVSQSPRYKVTKRGQDVALRCDPISGHVSLYWYRQALGQGPEFLTYFNYEAQQDKSGLPNDRFSAERPEGSISTLTIQRTEQRDSAMYRCASSLYGQSSGNTIYFGEGSWLTVV.

The chain has TRBV25-1 and TRBJ2-3, with 10 bases identical to TRBD1. CDR1 MGHDK and CDR2 SYGVNS come from the germline V gene. V lost 7 bases and J lost 10; bases outside the gene matches: 14. The CDR3 contains 15 residues. The DNA of the CDR3 is TGTGCCAGCATTCGGACAGGGGGTACGGGAAGAGCGCAGTATTTT. It encodes CASIRTGGTGRAQYF.

This clone was detected only once. V gene TRBV7-3 combines with J gene TRBJ1-3; D gene ambiguous. CDR3 size: 13 residues. The V end was cut by 1 base, the J end by 8 bases, with 9 bases between. CDR1 is SGHTA, CDR2 FQGTGA, per germline. The CDR3 DNA sequence: TGTGCCAGCAGCTTAAGGGAGGGAGACACCATATATTTT. It specifies CASSLREGDTIYF.

This clone occurred once. The chain carries TRBV30 and TRBJ1-6; 9 bases map to TRBD1. Germline lookup yields CDR1 GTSNPN and CDR2 SVGIG (reference sequence). The CDR3 extends over 12 amino acids. This CDR3 is CAARDRVGPLHF. CDR3 in DNA: TGTGCTGCTAGGGACAGGGTCGGACCCCTCCACTTT.

The chain combines TRBV5-1 with TRBJ2-1, with a possible D match to TRBD1 (5 bases). This CDR3 has 13 residues. The ends were cut back, 5 bases at V and 3 bases at J, with 9 bases in the middle. CDR1 and CDR2 (germline): SGHRS, YFSETQ. The CDR3 spells CASSRQSYNEQFF. DNA of the CDR3: TGCGCCAGCAGTCGACAGAGCTACAATGAGCAGTTCTTC.

This clone appeared a few times. The sample contains more than one DNA sequence encoding this CDR3. J is TRBJ1-2 and V is TRBV18, with D unclear. V was cut by 2 bases and J by 3 bases, with 7 bases left in between. Germline V lookup: CDR1 KGHSH, CDR2 LQKENI. The CDR3 runs 13 residues. CDR3: CASSPRTDYGYTF. The CDR3 DNA is TGTGCCAGCTCACCAAGGACGGACTATGGCTACACCTTC.

The chain is built from TRBV4-3 and TRBJ2-3; TRBD1 is a possible D gene (6 bases). CDR3 length: 15 amino acids. Trimming stripped 4 bases from V and 3 bases from J, with 14 bases between. The V gene's germline CDR1 is LGHNA and CDR2 YSLEER. The CDR3 bases are TGCGCCAGCAGCCCGGGACAATATGTGACAGATACGCAGTATTTT. It translates to CASSPGQYVTDTQYF.

This clone was found once. This chain joins TRBV19 and TRBJ2-5; D call uncertain. V was shortened by 6 bases and J by 3 bases, with 11 bases between the two germline ends. Germline V lookup: CDR1 LNHDA, CDR2 SQIVND (reference sequence). CDR3 length: 13 residues. The CDR3 bases are TGTGCCAGTAGAAGCACCCTTAAAGAGACCCAGTACTTC. Encoded protein: CASRSTLKETQYF.

The V and J genes are TRBV2 and TRBJ2-3; D remains ambiguous. This CDR3 comprises 13 residues. With 4 bases removed from V and 4 bases from J, the gap between germline ends came to 9 bases. Germline loops: CDR1 SNHLY, CDR2 FYNNEI. CDR3 sequence: CASSGTEADTQYF. DNA for the CDR3: TGTGCCAGCAGTGGTACCGAGGCAGATACGCAGTATTTT.

Details on this clone: Distinct nucleotide sequences in the sample also encode this CDR3. The chain links TRBV7-9 to TRBJ2-7; 8 positions agree with TRBD1. There are 15 residues in the CDR3. V shed 5 bases, J shed 4 bases, and the junction held 10 bases outside the gene matches. Per germline, CDR1 SEHNR and CDR2 FQNEAQ (reference sequence). CDR3 region: CASSPLDRGGYEQYF. The CDR3 nucleotides are TGTGCCAGCAGCCCCCTCGACAGGGGAGGTTACGAGCAGTACTTC. Complete variable domain (other parts from reference TRBV7-9 and TRBJ2-7): DTGVSQNPRHKITKRGQNVTFRCDPISEHNRLYWYRQTLGQGPEFLTYFQNEAQLEKSRLLSDRFSAERPKGSFSTLEIQRTEQGDSAMYLCASSPLDRGGYEQYFGPGTRLTVT.

This clone was observed a few times. The gene calls are TRBV4-3 and TRBJ2-7; 10 positions match TRBD2. The junction had 1 base not matched to a gene; V was cut back by 0 bases and J by 2 bases. This CDR3 comprises 15 residues. The V gene's germline CDR1 is LGHNA and CDR2 YSLEER. The CDR3 DNA is TGCGCCAGCAGCCAAGATCTAGCGGGGGCCTACGAGCAGTACTTC. Translated, it gives CASSQDLAGAYEQYF.

J is TRBJ1-1 and V is TRBV6-6, with 7 bases that match TRBD1. Germline V gives CDR1 MNHNY, CDR2 SVGAGI (reference sequence). The CDR3 loop spans 14 amino acids. With 0 bases clipped from V and 5 bases from J, the junction kept 3 bases outside the gene matches. The CDR3 DNA follows: TGTGCCAGCAGTTACTCGGAGGGGGCTACTGAAGCTTTCTTT. It yields the protein CASSYSEGATEAFF.

The chain recombines TRBV27 with TRBJ2-5; no clear D. From germline, CDR1 is MNHEY and CDR2 SMNVEV (reference sequence). Trimming pared 3 bases from V and 7 bases from J, leaving 6 bases between. The CDR3 covers 11 residues. In DNA, the CDR3 is TGTGCCAGCAGTTTTGGTGGGACCCAGTACTTC. This gives the protein CASSFGGTQYF.

The V gene is TRBV18, the J gene TRBJ2-3, with 7 nucleotides matching TRBD2. This CDR3 region has 17 residues. Looked up from germline, CDR1 is KGHSH and CDR2 is LQKENI. V lost 0 bases to trimming and J lost 8 bases; unmatched junction nucleotides: 14. The chain's CDR3 is CASSPPWEGVGGPTQYF. CDR3 DNA sequence: TGTGCCAGCTCACCACCGTGGGAAGGCGTGGGAGGGCCTACGCAGTATTTT.

The rearrangement joins TRBV30 to TRBJ2-5, with 8 nucleotides matching TRBD1. The V gene's germline CDR1 is GTSNPN and CDR2 SVGIG (reference sequence). This CDR3 region has 15 residues. Trimming cost V 0 bases and J 5 bases; bases outside gene matches: 8. This CDR3 reads CAWSVDQGARETQYF. As DNA, the CDR3 is TGTGCCTGGAGTGTCGACCAGGGGGCGCGTGAGACCCAGTACTTC.

This chain links TRBV27 with TRBJ2-7, with no clear D. This CDR3 has 15 residues. Trimming removed 2 bases at V and 3 bases at J, with 14 bases between. The germline gives CDR1 MNHEY, CDR2 SMNVEV (reference sequence). DNA of the CDR3: TGTGCCAGCAGTTTAGGGTCATCAGGTAGCTACGAGCAGTACTTC. It specifies CASSLGSSGSYEQYF.

This sequence joins TRBV7-2 and TRBJ2-1; the D is unclear. Germline-derived CDR1 and CDR2 are SGHTA and FQGNSA. This CDR3 spans 13 amino acids. Deletions cut 5 bases from V and 9 bases from J, with 14 bases between. The CDR3 nucleotides are TGTGCCAGCAGCCCGTTACGATTCACTGAGCAGTTCTTC. This gives the protein CASSPLRFTEQFF.

The chain carries TRBV2 and TRBJ2-7, with D unclear. The length of the CDR3 is 12 residues. Germline CDR1 is SNHLY and CDR2 is FYNNEI. Trimming left V 6 bases short and J 1 base short, with 7 bases between. For the CDR3, the DNA is TGTGCCAGCAGGATTTTTTCCTACGAGCAGTACTTC. Translating gives CASRIFSYEQYF.

The chain links TRBV28 to TRBJ2-1; D is possibly TRBD1 or TRBD2 (5 bases each). Trimming pared 4 bases from V and 1 base from J, leaving 14 bases between. CDR1 and CDR2 from the germline V gene are MDHEN and SYDVKM. This CDR3 comprises 16 residues. The CDR3 spells CASSSLGVGSYNEQFF. DNA of the CDR3: TGTGCCAGCAGTTCCTTGGGGGTTGGGTCCTACAATGAGCAGTTCTTC.

This rearrangement joins TRBV6-5 to TRBJ1-2; a possible D gene is TRBD1 (5 bases). Per the germline V gene, CDR1 is MNHEY and CDR2 is SVGAGI. V lost 6 bases, J lost 5 bases, and 7 bases lay in between. This CDR3 region has 11 residues. Here the CDR3 reads CASRKGYGYTF. The CDR3 coding sequence is TGTGCCAGCAGGAAGGGGTATGGCTACACCTTC.

V and J are TRBV6-5 and TRBJ2-7; TRBD1 or TRBD2 may be the D gene (5 bases each). Trimming pared 4 bases from V and 7 bases from J, leaving 20 bases between. This CDR3 is built from 15 residues. Germline V CDR1 and CDR2: MNHEY, SVGAGI. The CDR3 DNA reads as TGTGCCAGCAGTTCACTCGGGGCCCTAGTTCCGGAGCAGTACTTC. Its protein product is CASSSLGALVPEQYF.